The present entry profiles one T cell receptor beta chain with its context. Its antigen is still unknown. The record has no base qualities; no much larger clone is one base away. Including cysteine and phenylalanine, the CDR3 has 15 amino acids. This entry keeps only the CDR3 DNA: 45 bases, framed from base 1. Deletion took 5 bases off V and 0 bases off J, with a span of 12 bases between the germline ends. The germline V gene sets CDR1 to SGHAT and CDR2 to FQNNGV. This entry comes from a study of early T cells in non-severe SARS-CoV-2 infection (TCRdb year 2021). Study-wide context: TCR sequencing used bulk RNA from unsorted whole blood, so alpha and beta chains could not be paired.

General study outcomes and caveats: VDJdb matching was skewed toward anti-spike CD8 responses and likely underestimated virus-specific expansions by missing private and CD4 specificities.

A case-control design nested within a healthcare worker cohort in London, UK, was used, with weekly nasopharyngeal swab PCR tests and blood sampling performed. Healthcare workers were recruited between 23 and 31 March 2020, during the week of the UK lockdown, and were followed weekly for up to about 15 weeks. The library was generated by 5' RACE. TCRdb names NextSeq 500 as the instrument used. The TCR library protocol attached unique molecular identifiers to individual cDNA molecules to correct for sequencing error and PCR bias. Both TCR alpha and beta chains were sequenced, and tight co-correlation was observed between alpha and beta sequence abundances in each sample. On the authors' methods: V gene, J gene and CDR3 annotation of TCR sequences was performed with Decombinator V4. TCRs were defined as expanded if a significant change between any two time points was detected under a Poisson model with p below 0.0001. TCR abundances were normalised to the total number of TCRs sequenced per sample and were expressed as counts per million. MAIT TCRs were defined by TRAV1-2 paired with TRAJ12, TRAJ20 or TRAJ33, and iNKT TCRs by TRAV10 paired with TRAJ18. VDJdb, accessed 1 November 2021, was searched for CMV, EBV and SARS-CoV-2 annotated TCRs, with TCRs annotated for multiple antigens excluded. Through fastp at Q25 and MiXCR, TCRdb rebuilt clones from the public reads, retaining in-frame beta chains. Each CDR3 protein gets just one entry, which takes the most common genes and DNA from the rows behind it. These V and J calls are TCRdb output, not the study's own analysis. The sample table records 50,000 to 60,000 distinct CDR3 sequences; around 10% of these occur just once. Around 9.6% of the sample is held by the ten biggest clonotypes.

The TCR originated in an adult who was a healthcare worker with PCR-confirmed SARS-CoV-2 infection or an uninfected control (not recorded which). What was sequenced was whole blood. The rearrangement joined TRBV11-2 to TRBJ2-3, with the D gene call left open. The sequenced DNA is TGTGCCAGCAGCGACTGGCCACGGAGCACAGATACGCAGTATTTT. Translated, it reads CASSDWPRSTDTQYF.